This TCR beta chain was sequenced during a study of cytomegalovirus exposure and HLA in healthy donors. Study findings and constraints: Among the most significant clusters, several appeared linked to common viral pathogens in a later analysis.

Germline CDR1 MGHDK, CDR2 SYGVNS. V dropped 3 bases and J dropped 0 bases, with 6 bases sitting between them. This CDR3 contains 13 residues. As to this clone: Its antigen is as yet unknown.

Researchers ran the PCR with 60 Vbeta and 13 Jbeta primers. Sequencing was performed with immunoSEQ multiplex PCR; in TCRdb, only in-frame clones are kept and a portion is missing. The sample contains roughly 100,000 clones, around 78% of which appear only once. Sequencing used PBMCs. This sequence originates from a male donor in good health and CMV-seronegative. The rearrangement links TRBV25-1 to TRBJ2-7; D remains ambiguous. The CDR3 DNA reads TGTGCCAGCAGTGATGGCAGCTCCTACGAGCAGTACTTC. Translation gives CASSDGSSYEQYF.